Presented here are 19 T cell receptor beta chains from one specimen sequenced in a study of blood T cell repertoires in COVID-19. Assay used: immunoSEQ multiplex PCR; TCRdb lists only in-frame clones, some missing. Among under 300,000 clones listed, about 80% were seen once. The specimen sequenced was peripheral blood. These receptors were taken from a woman in her forties or fifties who had recovered from COVID-19.

The chain carries TRBV4-1 and TRBJ2-3; a possible D gene is TRBD2 (6 bases). Deletions cut 0 bases from V and 6 bases from J, with 7 bases between. This CDR3 contains 13 residues. Per germline, CDR1 MGHRA and CDR2 YSYEKL. CDR3 in DNA: TGCGCCAGCAGCCAAGAGGAGGGTGATACGCAGTATTTT. It is translated as CASSQEEGDTQYF.

The chain has TRBV5-5 and TRBJ1-1; D is unclear. The CDR3 spans 16 residues. Trimming stripped 4 bases from V and 3 bases from J, with 19 bases between. CDR1 SGHKS and CDR2 YYEKEE come from the germline V gene (reference sequence). CDR3 residues: CASSPSGERFDTEAFF. The CDR3 DNA reads TGTGCCAGCAGCCCATCCGGTGAGCGATTTGACACTGAAGCTTTCTTT.

The gene calls are TRBV19 and TRBJ2-7; 10 bases are shared with TRBD1. Germline CDR1 is LNHDA and CDR2 is SQIVND (reference sequence). The CDR3 covers 15 residues. After removal of 5 bases from V and 5 bases from J, the junction contained 9 bases not matched to a gene. The CDR3 region is CASSPRDRGVDEQYF. CDR3 bases: TGTGCCAGTAGTCCCCGGGACAGGGGTGTGGACGAGCAGTACTTC. Together with reference TRBV19 and TRBJ2-7, the CDR3 gives the full variable domain: DGGITQSPKYLFRKEGQNVTLSCEQNLNHDAMYWYRQDPGQGLRLIYYSQIVNDFQKGDIAEGYSVSREKKESFPLTVTSAQKNPTAFYLCASSPRDRGVDEQYFGPGTRLTVT.

The chain links TRBV5-5 to TRBJ2-3; tentative D call: TRBD1 (6 bases). This CDR3 comprises 14 residues. Germline V gene lookup returns CDR1 SGHKS and CDR2 YYEKEE (reference sequence). Trimming removed 2 bases from V and 5 bases from J, with 12 bases in between. CDR3 in amino acids: CASSLRGSGDTQYF. Here the CDR3 DNA reads TGTGCCAGCAGCTTAAGGGGGTCGGGAGATACGCAGTATTTT.

On this clone: The same CDR3 is also encoded by other DNA sequences in this sample. V and J are TRBV19 and TRBJ2-1, with 8 bases that match TRBD2. V was pared by 7 bases and J by 9 bases, with 14 bases of the junction left unmatched. CDR1 is LNHDA, CDR2 SQIVND, per germline (reference sequence). This CDR3 has 15 residues. CDR3 sequence (DNA): TGTGCCAGTATTATTGGGACTGGGGCGGGGGGTGAGCAGTTCTTC. It codes for CASIIGTGAGGEQFF. The full variable domain, completed using reference TRBV19 and TRBJ2-1, is DGGITQSPKYLFRKEGQNVTLSCEQNLNHDAMYWYRQDPGQGLRLIYYSQIVNDFQKGDIAEGYSVSREKKESFPLTVTSAQKNPTAFYLCASIIGTGAGGEQFFGPGTRLTVL.

The chain's CDR3 is CASSLSGGGLQETQYF. The CDR3 DNA sequence: TGTGCCAGCAGCTTATCTGGCGGGGGCCTCCAAGAGACCCAGTACTTC. This rearrangement joins TRBV7-3 to TRBJ2-5, with D maybe TRBD2 (7 bases). The germline CDR1 and CDR2 sequences are SGHTA and FQGTGA. Trimming pared 2 bases from V and 1 base from J, leaving 14 bases between. The CDR3 runs 16 residues.

V usage is TRBV19 and J usage is TRBJ2-2; tentative D call: TRBD2 (5 bases). Trimming cost V 10 bases and J 5 bases, with 17 bases left between them. Germline V gene sequence: CDR1 LNHDA, CDR2 SQIVND (reference sequence). The CDR3 is made up of 14 amino acids. In DNA form, the CDR3 reads TGTGCCACCCGAGGGCTAGCTGAGACCGGGGAGCTGTTTTTT. Translation gives CATRGLAETGELFF.

V gene TRBV29-1 combines with J gene TRBJ2-6; D is possibly TRBD1 (5 bases). The CDR3 length is 13 residues. The germline V and J ends were trimmed by 5 bases and 1 base, with 6 bases remaining between them. Germline CDR1 SQVTM, CDR2 ANQGSEA. As DNA, the CDR3 is TGCAGCGTTCAGGGTTCTGGGGCCAACGTCCTGACTTTC. It yields the protein CSVQGSGANVLTF.

The chain links TRBV7-8 to TRBJ2-5; TRBD2 agrees at 15 bases. Per germline, CDR1 SGHVS and CDR2 FQNEAQ. Germline trimming cut 5 bases from V and 5 bases from J; bases unmatched to any gene: 9. There are 17 residues in the CDR3. CDR3 in amino acids: CASSTGLAGGRGETQYF. The CDR3 bases are TGTGCCAGCAGCACTGGACTAGCGGGAGGGCGGGGGGAGACCCAGTACTTC.

J is TRBJ1-1 and V is TRBV6-2 or TRBV6-3; TRBD1 might be the D (5 bases). The germline V and J ends were trimmed by 5 bases and 6 bases, with 7 bases remaining between them. The germline CDR1 and CDR2 sequences are MNHEY and SVGEGT. The CDR3 spans 11 residues. CDR3 residues: CASSQGAEAFF. The CDR3 DNA reads TGTGCCAGCAGTCAGGGTGCTGAAGCTTTCTTT.

CDR3 region: CASSHGQPGSPLHF. CDR3 DNA sequence: TGTGCCAGCAGCCATGGTCAGCCGGGGTCACCCCTCCACTTT. The rearrangement uses TRBV28 and TRBJ1-6; no firm D call. CDR1 is MDHEN and CDR2 is SYDVKM in the germline V gene. V lost 6 bases and J lost 10, with 16 bases in between. This CDR3 spans 14 amino acids. Full variable domain (rest looked up from reference TRBV28 and TRBJ1-6): DVKVTQSSRYLVKRTGEKVFLECVQDMDHENMFWYRQDPGLGLRLIYFSYDVKMKEKGDIPEGYSVSREKKERFSLILESASTNQTSMYLCASSHGQPGSPLHFGNGTRLTVT.

The chain joins TRBV2 to TRBJ1-5, with unresolved D. This CDR3 is 15 amino acids long. The germline V and J ends were trimmed by 3 bases and 1 base, with 10 bases remaining between them. Germline V CDR1 and CDR2: SNHLY, FYNNEI. The CDR3 reads CASSDGQLSNQPQHF. The CDR3 region has the DNA TGTGCCAGCAGTGATGGTCAGTTAAGCAATCAGCCCCAGCATTTT.

This clone showed up just once. The junction does not match germline at one end; this may be a read error. This chain uses TRBV7-3 with TRBJ2-7; D is possibly TRBD1 (6 bases). There are 13 residues in the CDR3. Germline-derived CDR1 and CDR2 are SGHTA and FQGTGA. Here the CDR3 reads CASARDTSHEQYF. CDR3 DNA: TGTGCCAGTGCCCGGGACACCTCCCACGAGCAGTACTTC.

The chain is built from TRBV27 and TRBJ2-7; D unresolved. V was trimmed by 6 bases and J by 5 bases, leaving 14 bases between them. This CDR3 has 13 amino acids. In germline, CDR1 is MNHEY, CDR2 SMNVEV (reference sequence). The CDR3 coding sequence is TGTGCCAGCAGCGGAAGGAGTGTAGACGAGCAGTACTTC. Translating gives CASSGRSVDEQYF.

This clone was observed a single time. The junction departs from the called germline gene at one end, perhaps through a read error. The gene calls are TRBV18 and TRBJ2-6; 9 nucleotides align to TRBD1. The CDR3 sequence is 17 residues long. The germline V gene encodes CDR1 KGHSH and CDR2 LQKENI. The CDR3 region is CASLPGTGSSGANVLTF. DNA of the CDR3: TGTGCCAGCTTACCAGGGACAGGGTCCTCTGGGGCCAACGTCCTGACTTTC.

This clone was seen just once. This chain joins TRBV29-1 and TRBJ2-6; TRBD1 aligns across 9 bases. V lost 6 bases and J lost 2; bases outside the gene matches: 8. The CDR3 consists of 16 residues. Germline loops: CDR1 SQVTM, CDR2 ANQGSEA. This chain's CDR3 is CSVELGQGTGANVLTF. CDR3 nucleotides: TGCAGCGTCGAGCTGGGACAGGGAACTGGGGCCAACGTCCTGACTTTC.

Worth noting for this clone: The same CDR3 also results from other DNA sequences found in this sample. The rearrangement joins TRBV7-2 to TRBJ1-1, with 8 positions matching TRBD1. The CDR3 sequence is 14 residues long. The germline V gene has CDR1 SGHTA and CDR2 FQGNSA. V lost 5 bases, J lost 1 base, and 3 bases stayed unmatched. In DNA form, the CDR3 reads TGTGCCAGCAGCCCACAGGGGGGGAACACTGAAGCTTTCTTT. Its protein is CASSPQGGNTEAFF.

The chain couples TRBV14 to TRBJ2-2; 7 bases agree with TRBD1. The V and J ends lost 0 bases and 2 bases, in that order; junction bases with no gene match: 6. This CDR3 spans 17 amino acids. CDR1 is SGHDN, CDR2 FVKESK, per germline. CDR3 sequence reads: CASSQDRTGPNTGELFF. CDR3 DNA sequence: TGTGCCAGCAGCCAAGATCGGACAGGACCTAACACCGGGGAGCTGTTTTTT.

This chain links TRBV19 with TRBJ1-4, with D possibly being TRBD1 (5 bases). The CDR3 extends over 18 amino acids. Germline V gene lookup returns CDR1 LNHDA and CDR2 SQIVND (reference sequence). V lost 7 bases and J lost 0, with 21 bases in between. CDR3 in amino acids: CASTPGWGGRATNEKLFF. CDR3 DNA sequence: TGTGCCAGTACCCCAGGATGGGGGGGACGGGCAACTAATGAAAAACTGTTTTTT.